This TCR beta chain was captured in a study of cytomegalovirus exposure and HLA in healthy donors. Looked up from germline, CDR1 is SGHRS and CDR2 is YFSETQ. V was trimmed by 4 bases and J by 0 bases, leaving 12 bases between them. The CDR3 length is 15 residues. PCR primers comprised 60 Vbeta and 13 Jbeta primers. Sequencing used immunoSEQ multiplex PCR; TCRdb keeps in-frame clones, though not all of them. The table lists around 130,000 clones, 79% of them singletons, with approximately 2% in the top ten. V usage is TRBV5-1 and J usage is TRBJ2-3; a possible D gene is TRBD1 (6 bases). The material sequenced was PBMCs. The sequence came from a man aged 18 to 29 in good health and CMV-seronegative. The CDR3 coding sequence is TGCGCCAGCAGCCCCGGACAGTCTAGCACAGATACGCAGTATTTT. Protein product: CASSPGQSSTDTQYF.